This entry lists 25 T cell receptor beta chains sequenced from one sample in a study of cytomegalovirus exposure and HLA in healthy donors. A multiplex PCR was run with 60 Vbeta primers and 13 Jbeta primers. Clones were sequenced by immunoSEQ multiplex PCR, and TCRdb holds only the in-frame ones, with some missing. In all, the sample yields 70,000 or so clones. The material sequenced was PBMCs. The origin of the receptors is a female donor in good health and CMV-seropositive.

As concerns this clone: A read error may produce the germline difference seen at one junction end. J is TRBJ2-1 and V is TRBV30, with 12 nucleotides matching TRBD2. Germline loops: CDR1 GTSNPN, CDR2 SVGIG (reference sequence). The length of the CDR3 is 15 residues. This chain's CDR3 is CAGSVLAGGYNEQFF. The CDR3 coding sequence is TGTGCCGGGAGTGTACTAGCGGGAGGTTACAATGAGCAGTTCTTC.

The rearrangement uses TRBV18 and TRBJ1-1; 7 bases line up with TRBD1. CDR1 is KGHSH and CDR2 is LQKENI in the germline V gene. V lost 8 bases and J lost 1; bases outside the gene matches: 7. The CDR3 length is 14 residues. In DNA form, the CDR3 reads TGTGCCAGCACGACTGGGACAGCGAACACTGAAGCTTTCTTT. It translates to CASTTGTANTEAFF.

The V gene is TRBV28, the J gene TRBJ1-2; 8 nucleotides align to TRBD1. The CDR3 extends over 14 amino acids. V lost 4 bases and J lost 6; bases outside the gene matches: 7. CDR1 MDHEN and CDR2 SYDVKM come from the germline V gene. The DNA of the CDR3 is TGTGCCAGCAGTTCATCCAGGACAGGGAATGGCTACACCTTC. Translated, it gives CASSSSRTGNGYTF.

This rearrangement joins TRBV5-1 to TRBJ2-1, with a possible D match to TRBD1 (5 bases). The CDR3 consists of 15 residues. Germline V gene sequence: CDR1 SGHRS, CDR2 YFSETQ. Trimming removed 2 bases at V and 0 bases at J, with 9 bases between. The chain's CDR3 is CASSFTGSSYNEQFF. As DNA, the CDR3 is TGCGCCAGCAGCTTTACAGGAAGCTCCTACAATGAGCAGTTCTTC.

As DNA, the CDR3 is TGTGCCAGCAGAGGAGGACAGGGCGGCTATGGCTACACCTTC. Translating gives CASRGGQGGYGYTF. The chain combines TRBV25-1 with TRBJ1-2; 8 bases line up with TRBD1. Germline V lookup: CDR1 MGHDK, CDR2 SYGVNS. The length of the CDR3 is 14 residues. Unmatched junction bases numbered 7, after V lost 6 bases and J lost 4 bases.

V usage is TRBV7-9 and J usage is TRBJ2-3, with 9 nucleotides matching TRBD2. The germline V gene has CDR1 SEHNR and CDR2 FQNEAQ (reference sequence). Losses at the gene ends were 4 bases for V and 2 bases for J; bases not matched to a gene: 7. The CDR3 runs to 16 residues. The CDR3 DNA sequence: TGTGCCAGCAGCTCTAACCGCGGGGGGGACACAGATACGCAGTATTTT. Encoded protein: CASSSNRGGDTDTQYF.

The chain employs TRBV29-1 and TRBJ2-7; 10 nucleotides agree with TRBD1. J was trimmed by 6 bases and V by 0 bases; bases with no gene match: 11. The germline V gene has CDR1 SQVTM and CDR2 ANQGSEA. The CDR3 totals 16 residues. The CDR3 bases are TGCAGCGTTGAAGATCCGGGGACAGGGGATAAGGTCGAGCAGTACTTC. This encodes CSVEDPGTGDKVEQYF.

The genes are TRBV7-2 and TRBJ2-7; D may be TRBD2 (5 bases). Germline loops: CDR1 SGHTA, CDR2 FQGNSA. Trimming pared 0 bases from V and 0 bases from J, leaving 6 bases between. The CDR3 is 14 amino acids. Here the CDR3 DNA reads TGTGCCAGCAGCTTAGCGGGGAGCTCCTACGAGCAGTACTTC. The encoded protein is CASSLAGSSYEQYF.

The rearrangement joins TRBV5-6 to TRBJ1-2, with D possibly being TRBD1 (6 bases). There are 14 residues in the CDR3. V was pared by 5 bases and J by 4 bases, with 15 bases between. Germline V CDR1 and CDR2: SGHDT, YYEEEE. The CDR3 reads CASRPGEAFYGYTF. The CDR3 DNA reads as TGTGCCAGCAGACCAGGGGAAGCATTCTATGGCTACACCTTC.

The chain links TRBV19 to TRBJ1-1; D is ambiguous. The CDR3 sequence is 16 residues long. The germline V and J ends were trimmed by 2 bases and 0 bases, with 13 bases remaining between them. The germline V gene encodes CDR1 LNHDA and CDR2 SQIVND (reference sequence). The CDR3 is CASSIYFVNLNTEAFF. CDR3 nucleotides: TGTGCCAGTAGTATATACTTTGTTAACCTGAACACTGAAGCTTTCTTT. Full variable domain (remainder filled in from reference TRBV19 and TRBJ1-1): DGGITQSPKYLFRKEGQNVTLSCEQNLNHDAMYWYRQDPGQGLRLIYYSQIVNDFQKGDIAEGYSVSREKKESFPLTVTSAQKNPTAFYLCASSIYFVNLNTEAFFGQGTRLTVV.

This sequence joins TRBV10-3 and TRBJ1-2, with 8 bases matching TRBD1. The V and J ends lost 6 bases and 7 bases, in that order; junction bases with no gene match: 10. Germline V gene data show CDR1 as ENHRY and CDR2 as SYGVKD. The CDR3 totals 14 residues. CDR3 sequence reads: CAISDGQGSSGYTF. The CDR3 nucleotides read TGTGCCATCAGCGATGGACAGGGCAGCAGTGGCTACACCTTC.

The chain joins TRBV5-5 to TRBJ2-3; D gene unclear. The germline V and J ends were trimmed by 3 bases and 5 bases, with 16 bases remaining between them. CDR1 and CDR2 from the germline V gene are SGHKS and YYEKEE (reference sequence). The CDR3 length is 15 residues. In nucleotides, the CDR3 is TGTGCCAGCAGCTCCAGATCGTCTTTCGTAGATACGCAGTATTTT. Translated: CASSSRSSFVDTQYF.

This rearrangement joins TRBV30 to TRBJ2-7, with TRBD2 matching over 7 bases. Unmatched junction bases numbered 5, after V lost 0 bases and J lost 0 bases. The CDR3 length is 15 residues. Germline lookup yields CDR1 GTSNPN and CDR2 SVGIG (reference sequence). CDR3 sequence (DNA): TGTGCCTGGAGTGTGGGACTACTCGTCTCCTACGAGCAGTACTTC. Translated, it gives CAWSVGLLVSYEQYF.

This chain connects TRBV7-2 to TRBJ1-1; D possibly corresponds to TRBD1 (5 bases). V dropped 1 base and J dropped 8 bases, with 8 bases sitting between them. Germline values: CDR1 SGHTA, CDR2 FQGNSA. The CDR3 loop spans 12 amino acids. CDR3 region: CASSLVGGEAFF. The CDR3 DNA reads as TGTGCCAGCAGCTTAGTCGGGGGGGAAGCTTTCTTT.

J is TRBJ2-3 and V is TRBV6-5, with TRBD2 as a possible D gene (6 bases). The germline gives CDR1 MNHEY, CDR2 SVGAGI. The CDR3 extends over 15 amino acids. Deletions cut 0 bases from V and 3 bases from J, with 10 bases between. The CDR3 DNA reads TGTGCCAGCAGTTACTCCCTAGCGCAGACAGATACGCAGTATTTT. Its translation: CASSYSLAQTDTQYF.

V is TRBV30 and J is TRBJ1-1; D gene uncertain. The CDR3 runs to 14 residues. Germline loops: CDR1 GTSNPN, CDR2 SVGIG (reference sequence). Trimming took 5 bases from V and 1 from J, leaving 14 bases between them. In DNA, the CDR3 is TGTGCCTGGGGGCCCCCCATGAGGAACACTGAAGCTTTCTTT. It is translated as CAWGPPMRNTEAFF.

CDR3 in amino acids: CASSLAVLTGYSYEQYF. The CDR3 nucleotides read TGCGCCAGCAGCTTGGCAGTTCTGACAGGTTACTCCTACGAGCAGTACTTC. The chain has TRBV5-1 and TRBJ2-7, with a weak D call TRBD1 (6 bases). CDR1 SGHRS and CDR2 YFSETQ come from the germline V gene. Trimming stripped 0 bases from V and 0 bases from J, with 16 bases between. The CDR3 covers 17 residues.

The chain recombines TRBV12-5 with TRBJ2-7; D might be TRBD2 (7 bases). The V and J ends lost 6 bases and 5 bases respectively, with 23 bases between them. This CDR3 has 16 residues. Germline loops: CDR1 LGHNT, CDR2 FRNRAP. CDR3 DNA: TGTGCTAGTGGGGGGGGCCTCGGACTAGTGGTCCACGAGCAGTACTTC. Translated, it gives CASGGGLGLVVHEQYF.

On this clone: The sample holds other DNA sequences that translate to the same CDR3. V and J are TRBV7-9 and TRBJ1-4; 9 bases are shared with TRBD1. V was clipped by 5 bases and J by 4 bases; unmatched bases: 2. Per germline, CDR1 SEHNR and CDR2 FQNEAQ (reference sequence). CDR3 length equals 14 residues. The CDR3 coding sequence is TGTGCCAGCAGCAAGGGACAGGGTAATGAAAAACTGTTTTTT. It specifies CASSKGQGNEKLFF. Full variable domain (outside the CDR3, taken from reference TRBV7-9 and TRBJ1-4): DTGVSQNPRHKITKRGQNVTFRCDPISEHNRLYWYRQTLGQGPEFLTYFQNEAQLEKSRLLSDRFSAERPKGSFSTLEIQRTEQGDSAMYLCASSKGQGNEKLFFGSGTQLSVL.

V is TRBV6-6 and J is TRBJ2-7; 9 positions match TRBD2. V lost 10 bases and J lost 3; bases outside the gene matches: 7. The CDR3 has 13 residues. Germline V CDR1 and CDR2: MNHNY, SVGAGI (reference sequence). This CDR3 reads CATLSGSVYEQYF. The CDR3 nucleotides are TGTGCCACCCTTAGCGGGAGTGTCTACGAGCAGTACTTC.

DNA for the CDR3: TGTGCCAGCAGGGGACAGGTCCAGCCCCAGCATTTT. It codes for CASRGQVQPQHF. The chain recombines TRBV28 with TRBJ1-5; 8 positions agree with TRBD1. Germline V gives CDR1 MDHEN, CDR2 SYDVKM. The length of the CDR3 is 12 residues. Losses at the gene ends were 6 bases for V and 7 bases for J; bases not matched to a gene: 2.

The rearrangement joins TRBV9 to TRBJ1-2; TRBD1 matches 7 bases. Trimming took 6 bases from V and 3 from J; bases not matched to a gene: 5. This CDR3 has 13 amino acids. The germline V gene encodes CDR1 SGDLS and CDR2 YYNGEE. This CDR3 reads CASNRDSHYGYTF. The CDR3 nucleotides read TGTGCCAGCAACCGGGACAGCCACTATGGCTACACCTTC.

V gene TRBV9 combines with J gene TRBJ2-2; 7 positions match TRBD2. The CDR3 runs to 17 residues. The V and J ends lost 3 bases and 5 bases, in that order; junction bases with no gene match: 13. Germline assignment: CDR1 SGDLS and CDR2 YYNGEE. The CDR3 sequence is CASSAIHETSHTGELFF. The CDR3 region has the DNA TGTGCCAGCAGCGCAATCCACGAGACTAGCCATACCGGGGAGCTGTTTTTT.

The V and J genes are TRBV5-6 and TRBJ2-3, with TRBD1 identical over 8 bases. Trimming took 4 bases from V and 4 from J; bases not matched to a gene: 2. From germline, CDR1 is SGHDT and CDR2 YYEEEE. CDR3 length: 13 residues. CDR3 loop: CASSVDRADTQYF. In DNA form, the CDR3 reads TGTGCCAGCAGCGTGGACAGGGCAGATACGCAGTATTTT.

Concerning this clone: The sample contains more than one DNA sequence encoding this CDR3. This chain links TRBV5-1 with TRBJ1-5; D gene uncertain. V lost 1 base and J lost 4, with 6 bases in between. The germline CDR1 and CDR2 sequences are SGHRS and YFSETQ. CDR3 length: 13 residues. Here the CDR3 reads CASSLSGNQPQHF. The CDR3 bases are TGCGCCAGCAGCTTGTCAGGAAATCAGCCCCAGCATTTT.